The subject of this entry is one T cell receptor (beta chain). The antigen remains unidentified. These data belong to a study of T cell responses to AZD1222 COVID-19 vaccine. Study-level findings and limits: None of the repertoires were sampled until the peak T cell response had passed. A mostly white British donor set with more females was recruited, and clonal diversity was possibly underestimated. Vaccination with two AZD1222 doses was followed by a rise in Spike-specific TCR breadth and depth.

Trimming removed 4 bases from V and 1 base from J, with 7 bases in between. CDR3 length equals 13 residues. Germline values: CDR1 LGHDT, CDR2 YNNKEL (reference sequence). Sequencing used immunoSEQ multiplex PCR; TCRdb keeps in-frame clones, though not all of them. The top ten hold around a sixth of the sample, which has some 64,000 clones, roughly 87% seen once. The sample consisted of peripheral blood, taken on day 0 of AZD1222 vaccination. The J gene is TRBJ2-5, the V gene TRBV3-1 (or the pseudogene TRBV3-2), with D perhaps TRBD2 (5 bases). This TCR derives from an adult in good health. CDR3 residues: CASSLRGQETQYF. In nucleotides, the CDR3 is TGTGCCAGCAGCCTCCGGGGCCAAGAGACCCAGTACTTC.